This TCR beta chain was recovered during a study of graft-versus-host responses after intestinal transplantation. At the level of the study: Transplants were multivisceral, liver-intestinal, or isolated intestinal. General observations from the study: HvG clone declines early post-transplant were associated with peak circulating GvH levels. GvH clones were identified in recipient marrow, with some first appearing in ileum or blood.

Notes on this clone: The target antigen is unknown.

The germline V gene encodes CDR1 WNHNN and CDR2 SYGVQD (reference sequence). Trimming pared 8 bases from V and 1 base from J, leaving 12 bases between. The CDR3 runs 14 residues. The assay was immunoSEQ multiplex PCR, and TCRdb's table has in-frame clones only and misses some. Of approximately 100,000 clones listed, roughly 84% were seen once; the top ten hold approximately 1%. This clonotype was sampled from a human donor who received an intestinal transplant. Sequenced here: unstimulated CD4+ T cells sorted from spleen or lymph node cells, sampled before intestinal transplant. The chain is built from TRBV10-1 and TRBJ2-1, with TRBD2 as a possible D gene (6 bases). CDR3 protein: CASSSEGSYNEQFF. CDR3 coding DNA: TGCGCCAGCTCATCGGAGGGGTCCTACAATGAGCAGTTCTTC.